This T cell receptor (beta chain) was observed in a study of human T cells and chemical hapten exposure. One entry per CDR3 protein, called by TCRdb with MiXCR from the RACE reads. The repertoire includes some 170,000 distinct CDR3 sequences, under 25% of them detected once, and under 7% sits in the top ten. The time point denotes: patch test 1, 2 weeks after DPC sensitization. The sample's treatment: therapeutic diphenylcyclopropenone sensitization with weekly scalp DPC. The junction had 15 bases not matched to a gene; V was cut back by 1 base and J by 2 bases. Germline loops: CDR1 SGHRS, CDR2 YFSETQ. This CDR3 spans 19 amino acids.

The input for sequencing was whole blood, taken in connection with sensitization to the hapten diphenylcyclopropenone (DPC). The rearrangement joins TRBV5-1 to TRBJ2-3; 8 bases align to TRBD2. The source is a woman aged 45-60 years with alopecia areata. Some clones in this sample may be carry-over from other donors' samples. CDR3 amino acids: CASSLNPSSGGTFTDTQYF. The CDR3 DNA reads TGCGCCAGCAGCTTGAACCCCTCCAGCGGGGGCACATTCACAGATACGCAGTATTTT.